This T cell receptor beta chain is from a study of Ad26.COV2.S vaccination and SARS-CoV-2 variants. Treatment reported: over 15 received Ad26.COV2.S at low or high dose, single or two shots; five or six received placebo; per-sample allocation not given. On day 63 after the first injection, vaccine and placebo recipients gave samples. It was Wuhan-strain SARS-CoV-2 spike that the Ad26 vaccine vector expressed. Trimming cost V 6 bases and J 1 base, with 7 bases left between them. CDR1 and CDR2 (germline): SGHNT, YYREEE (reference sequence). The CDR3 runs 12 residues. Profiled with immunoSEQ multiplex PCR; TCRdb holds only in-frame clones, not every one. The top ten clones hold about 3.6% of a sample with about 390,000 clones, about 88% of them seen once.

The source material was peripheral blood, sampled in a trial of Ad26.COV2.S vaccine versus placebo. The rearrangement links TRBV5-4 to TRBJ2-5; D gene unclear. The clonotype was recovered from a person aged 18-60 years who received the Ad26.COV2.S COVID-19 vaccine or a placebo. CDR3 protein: CASNPPQETQYF. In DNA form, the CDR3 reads TGTGCCAGCAACCCTCCCCAAGAGACCCAGTACTTC.